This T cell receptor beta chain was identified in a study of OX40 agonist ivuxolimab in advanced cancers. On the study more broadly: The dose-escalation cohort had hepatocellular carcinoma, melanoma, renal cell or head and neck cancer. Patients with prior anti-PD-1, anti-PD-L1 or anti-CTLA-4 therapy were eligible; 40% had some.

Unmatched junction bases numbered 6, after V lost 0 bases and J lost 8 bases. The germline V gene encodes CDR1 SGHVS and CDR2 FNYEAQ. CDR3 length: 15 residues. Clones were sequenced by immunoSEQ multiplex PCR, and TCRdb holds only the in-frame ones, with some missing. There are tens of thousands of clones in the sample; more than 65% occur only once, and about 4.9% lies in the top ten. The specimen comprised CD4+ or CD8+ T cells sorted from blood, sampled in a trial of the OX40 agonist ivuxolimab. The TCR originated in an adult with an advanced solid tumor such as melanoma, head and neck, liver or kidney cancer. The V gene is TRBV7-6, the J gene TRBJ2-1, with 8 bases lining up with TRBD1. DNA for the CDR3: TGTGCCAGCAGCTTAGCTCAGGGGGCGAGGGATGAGCAGTTCTTC. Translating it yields CASSLAQGARDEQFF.